The sequence of this T cell receptor (beta chain) was determined in a study of blood T cell repertoires in COVID-19. Overall study context: Samples of COVID-19 (acute and convalescent) were obtained from the United States, Italy and Spain. T cells, B-cell-depleted T cells, or PBMCs provided the cDNA or gDNA that served as material.

Original data processing: Estimated nucleated cell counts came from reference gene primer amplification. Method: immunoSEQ multiplex PCR; TCRdb's copy keeps in-frame clones and lacks some. V and J calls and clone size are given by that table; D and trimming were obtained from the DNA. The sample consists of 50,000 to 75,000 clones, 70% to 85% of them appearing once. After removal of 3 bases from V and 0 bases from J, the junction contained 3 bases not matched to a gene. The CDR3 extends over 15 amino acids. Germline CDR1 and CDR2: SGHRS and YFSETQ. V is TRBV5-1 and J is TRBJ1-3; 7 nucleotides line up with TRBD1. The receptor comes from a woman aged 80 or over with active or convalescent COVID-19. Sequenced: peripheral blood. The CDR3 loop reads CASSSGTASGNTIYF. CDR3 bases: TGCGCCAGCAGCTCTGGGACAGCCTCTGGAAACACCATATATTTT. The whole variable domain, remainder taken from reference TRBV5-1 and TRBJ1-3, is KAGVTQTPRYLIKTRGQQVTLSCSPISGHRSVSWYQQTPGQGLQFLFEYFSETQRNKGNFPGRFSGRQFSNSRSEMNVSTLELGDSALYLCASSSGTASGNTIYFGEGSWLTVV.